This TCR beta chain derives from a study of cytomegalovirus exposure and HLA in healthy donors. This CDR3 is 15 amino acids long. Germline CDR1 is SGDLS and CDR2 is YYNGEE. V shed 4 bases and J 5 bases; nucleotides not matched to a gene: 11. Researchers ran the PCR with 60 Vbeta and 13 Jbeta primers. The table came from immunoSEQ multiplex PCR; TCRdb's copy has only in-frame clones and leaves some out. The sample lists tens of thousands of clones, roughly three quarters seen once, with 3.7% in the top ten. The table lists this clone with a few counts. Sequencing was carried out using PBMCs. The clonotype originates from a man aged 25-40 years in good health and CMV-seronegative. The rearrangement links TRBV9 to TRBJ1-1, with 7 bases matching TRBD1. CDR3 bases: TGTGCCAGCAGCCCCCAACGGACAGGAGCAACTGAAGCTTTCTTT. This gives the protein CASSPQRTGATEAFF.